The 30 T cell receptor beta chains below come from one sample, sequenced in a study of blood T cell repertoires in COVID-19. The method was immunoSEQ multiplex PCR; TCRdb's version includes in-frame clones alone and lacks a portion of them. The sample lists under 300,000 clones; around nine tenths were seen once. Source material: peripheral blood. These receptors came from a woman in her seventies with active or convalescent COVID-19.

This chain joins TRBV5-8 and TRBJ1-6; TRBD1 is a possible D gene (6 bases). The length of the CDR3 is 14 residues. Germline CDR1 reads SGHTS; CDR2 reads YDEGEE. Trimming shortened V by 2 bases and J by 9 bases, and 12 bases separated the two germline ends. CDR3 loop: CASSLSRGVSPLHF. DNA of the CDR3: TGTGCCAGCAGCTTATCCAGGGGAGTTTCACCCCTCCACTTT.

This clone was counted once. The chain links TRBV9 to TRBJ1-6, with a tentative D call TRBD1 (5 bases). With 3 bases removed from V and 4 bases from J, the gap between germline ends came to 11 bases. CDR3 length: 15 amino acids. Germline CDR1 SGDLS, CDR2 YYNGEE. CDR3 amino acids: CASSAGGAYNSPLHF. In DNA form, the CDR3 reads TGTGCCAGCAGCGCCGGGGGAGCTTATAATTCACCCCTCCACTTT.

The table lists this clone with a count of one. This sequence joins TRBV4-3 and TRBJ1-3; TRBD1 matches at 10 bases. The CDR3 spans 15 residues. Germline-derived CDR1 and CDR2 are LGHNA and YSLEER. Trimming cost V 4 bases and J 4 bases; bases outside gene matches: 4. The CDR3 protein is CASSPDRGRGNTIYF. CDR3 nucleotide sequence: TGCGCCAGCAGCCCGGACAGGGGGAGAGGAAACACCATATATTTT.

The chain has TRBV11-2 and TRBJ1-2; 9 nucleotides align to TRBD1. V was pared by 1 base and J by 7 bases, with 10 bases of the junction left unmatched. Germline assignment: CDR1 SGHAT and CDR2 FQNNGV. The CDR3 totals 16 residues. CDR3 sequence (DNA): TGTGCCAGCAGCTTAGTCGCGGGACAGGGTATCGGTGGCTACACCTTC. It is translated as CASSLVAGQGIGGYTF.

V usage is TRBV19 and J usage is TRBJ1-1; D gene unclear. Trimming pared 7 bases from V and 5 bases from J, leaving 23 bases between. Germline V gives CDR1 LNHDA, CDR2 SQIVND (reference sequence). The CDR3 spans 16 residues. In DNA form, the CDR3 reads TGTGCCAGTACGTATGGGGAGGGTTCGGCAAAGACTGAAGCTTTCTTT. Protein sequence: CASTYGEGSAKTEAFF. The complete variable domain, with remaining parts taken from reference TRBV19 and TRBJ1-1, reads DGGITQSPKYLFRKEGQNVTLSCEQNLNHDAMYWYRQDPGQGLRLIYYSQIVNDFQKGDIAEGYSVSREKKESFPLTVTSAQKNPTAFYLCASTYGEGSAKTEAFFGQGTRLTVV.

This chain connects TRBV12-3 or TRBV12-4 to TRBJ1-3; D is unclear. V was cut by 6 bases and J by 9 bases, with 15 bases left in between. The length of the CDR3 is 13 residues. CDR3 sequence: CASSRDTSVTIYF. In DNA form, the CDR3 reads TGTGCCAGCAGCCGGGATACAAGTGTCACCATATATTTT.

The chain couples TRBV6-5 to TRBJ1-1, with 8 bases fitting TRBD1. This CDR3 comprises 16 residues. V lost 2 bases to trimming and J lost 0 bases; unmatched junction nucleotides: 5. The germline gives CDR1 MNHEY, CDR2 SVGAGI. Here the CDR3 DNA reads TGTGCCAGCAGTTACGCCCGGACAGGGCTGAACACTGAAGCTTTCTTT. Translating it yields CASSYARTGLNTEAFF.

CDR3 sequence: CASARGGGANVLTF. CDR3 bases: TGTGCCAGCGCCCGGGGAGGAGGGGCCAACGTCCTGACTTTC. This rearrangement joins TRBV18 to TRBJ2-6, with a tentative D call TRBD2 (6 bases). Deletions cut 8 bases from V and 4 bases from J, with 12 bases between. This CDR3 is 14 amino acids long. The germline gives CDR1 KGHSH, CDR2 LQKENI.

J is TRBJ1-3 and V is TRBV11-2; D is unresolved. CDR3 size: 16 residues. Trimming removed 0 bases at V and 0 bases at J, with 9 bases between. Looked up from germline, CDR1 is SGHAT and CDR2 is FQNNGV. The CDR3 protein is CASSLDSASSGNTIYF. The CDR3 DNA reads TGTGCCAGCAGCTTAGATTCAGCTAGCTCTGGAAACACCATATATTTT.

The CDR3 sequence: CASSEKGAPNYGYTF. As DNA, the CDR3 is TGTGCCAGCAGTGAGAAGGGGGCCCCTAACTATGGCTACACCTTC. V is TRBV6-1 and J is TRBJ1-2; 7 nucleotides align to TRBD1. V dropped 3 bases and J dropped 0; count of bases not matched to a gene: 4. Germline V gene sequence: CDR1 MNHNS, CDR2 SASEGT. The CDR3 totals 15 residues.

V usage is TRBV5-6 and J usage is TRBJ2-2; D possibly corresponds to TRBD1 (6 bases). Germline CDR1 SGHDT, CDR2 YYEEEE. V lost 4 bases and J 6 bases, leaving 10 bases between the germline ends. There are 13 residues in the CDR3. CDR3: CASSLGGPGELFF. The CDR3 nucleotides read TGTGCCAGCAGCCTAGGGGGTCCCGGGGAGCTGTTTTTT.

This clone was counted only a few times. The chain is built from TRBV2 and TRBJ2-2; 12 positions agree with TRBD2. The V and J ends lost 7 bases and 5 bases, in that order; junction bases with no gene match: 5. CDR3 length: 15 amino acids. CDR1 and CDR2 from the germline V gene are SNHLY and FYNNEI. This chain's CDR3 is CASTLLAGGTGELFF. The CDR3 DNA follows: TGTGCCAGCACGCTGCTAGCGGGGGGGACCGGGGAGCTGTTTTTT.

V usage is TRBV7-9 and J usage is TRBJ2-7; 7 nucleotides match TRBD1. The V gene's germline CDR1 is SEHNR and CDR2 FQNEAQ (reference sequence). Trimming took 6 bases from V and 1 from J; bases not matched to a gene: 15. CDR3 length: 17 residues. CDR3 sequence (DNA): TGTGCCAGCAGTCACTGGCGTGGGACAGATCAATCCTACGAGCAGTACTTC. Protein product: CASSHWRGTDQSYEQYF. Full variable domain (missing parts from reference TRBV7-9 and TRBJ2-7): DTGVSQNPRHKITKRGQNVTFRCDPISEHNRLYWYRQTLGQGPEFLTYFQNEAQLEKSRLLSDRFSAERPKGSFSTLEIQRTEQGDSAMYLCASSHWRGTDQSYEQYFGPGTRLTVT.

The chain links TRBV10-1 to TRBJ2-7; 12 bases fit TRBD1. Germline V gives CDR1 WNHNN, CDR2 SYGVQD (reference sequence). Trimming removed 6 bases from V and 5 bases from J; junction bases left unmatched: 5. The CDR3 is 14 amino acids. The CDR3 DNA is TGCGCCAGCAGCCCCGGGACAGGGGGCGACGAGCAGTACTTC. Translated: CASSPGTGGDEQYF.

The chain carries TRBV19 and TRBJ2-1, with 9 bases lining up with TRBD1. The germline V gene encodes CDR1 LNHDA and CDR2 SQIVND (reference sequence). V lost 3 bases to trimming and J lost 8 bases; unmatched junction nucleotides: 5. The CDR3 loop spans 14 amino acids. The CDR3 reads CASSMGQGFDEQFF. CDR3 DNA sequence: TGTGCCAGTAGTATGGGACAGGGTTTCGATGAGCAGTTCTTC.

In DNA, the CDR3 is TGTGCCAGCACTACTACTAGCGGGTTCACAGATACGCAGTATTTT. Protein product: CASTTTSGFTDTQYF. The chain recombines TRBV18 with TRBJ2-3, with TRBD2 identical over 9 bases. The CDR3 is made up of 15 amino acids. V shed 8 bases and J 2 bases; nucleotides not matched to a gene: 8. The germline CDR1 and CDR2 sequences are KGHSH and LQKENI.

The rearrangement uses TRBV12-5 and TRBJ2-7, with D maybe TRBD2 (6 bases). V was pared by 6 bases and J by 7 bases, with 16 bases between. The CDR3 contains 13 residues. Germline V gives CDR1 LGHNT, CDR2 FRNRAP. CDR3 sequence (DNA): TGTGCTAGTGGCCCTGACACCGCGGGAGAGCAGTACTTC. This encodes CASGPDTAGEQYF.

In its sample, this clone was seen a few times. This chain joins TRBV5-4 and TRBJ1-1; TRBD1 might be the D (6 bases). In germline, CDR1 is SGHNT, CDR2 YYREEE (reference sequence). Deletions cut 2 bases from V and 5 bases from J, with 10 bases between. The CDR3 spans 13 residues. CDR3 region: CASSLGGETEAFF. In DNA, the CDR3 is TGTGCCAGCAGCTTAGGGGGAGAGACTGAAGCTTTCTTT.

Only a few counts were recorded for this clone. V and J are TRBV4-3 and TRBJ1-4, with a weak D call TRBD1 (5 bases). The CDR3 has 16 residues. V gave up 7 bases and J gave up 7 bases, with 22 bases separating them. The germline gives CDR1 LGHNA, CDR2 YSLEER. The CDR3 coding sequence is TGCGCCAGCAATCAAGAAAGGGGTTTGGTGGCTGAAAAACTGTTTTTT. Translation: CASNQERGLVAEKLFF.

The V and J genes are TRBV7-9 and TRBJ1-2; no reliable D call. There are 14 residues in the CDR3. Germline CDR1 reads SEHNR; CDR2 reads FQNEAQ (reference sequence). Trimming took 5 bases from V and 4 from J, leaving 14 bases between them. In DNA form, the CDR3 reads TGTGCCAGCAGCGACGGGGAAGAGTTCTATGGCTACACCTTC. Encoded protein: CASSDGEEFYGYTF.

V usage is TRBV11-2 and J usage is TRBJ2-1, with 13 bases fitting TRBD2. The J segment lost 6 bases and the V segment lost 1 base, leaving 9 bases of the junction unmatched. Germline assignment: CDR1 SGHAT and CDR2 FQNNGV. The CDR3 consists of 18 residues. In nucleotides, the CDR3 is TGTGCCAGCAGCTTAGGTCCCACAAGACTAGCGGGGGGCAATGAGCAGTTCTTC. Protein: CASSLGPTRLAGGNEQFF.

This chain connects TRBV3-1 (or the pseudogene TRBV3-2) to TRBJ1-4; D ambiguous. This CDR3 is 15 amino acids long. V dropped 4 bases and J dropped 7 bases, with 16 bases sitting between them. Germline V gives CDR1 LGHDT, CDR2 YNNKEL (reference sequence). The CDR3 region is CASSRGRREPEKLFF. Here the CDR3 DNA reads TGTGCCAGCAGCCGGGGTAGGCGGGAACCTGAAAAACTGTTTTTT.

This clone was recorded once. The chain recombines TRBV18 with TRBJ1-6; TRBD1 matches 7 bases. V lost 3 bases, J lost 7 bases, and 6 bases stayed unmatched. CDR3 size: 15 residues. Germline V lookup: CDR1 KGHSH, CDR2 LQKENI. The CDR3: CASSPSTGVNSPLHF. CDR3 in DNA: TGTGCCAGCTCACCTTCTACAGGGGTAAATTCACCCCTCCACTTT.

The gene calls are TRBV6-5 and TRBJ1-3; TRBD1 is a possible D gene (5 bases). Trimming took 2 bases from V and 4 from J, leaving 6 bases between them. The germline gives CDR1 MNHEY, CDR2 SVGAGI. The CDR3 contains 13 residues. CDR3 in DNA: TGTGCCAGCAGTTACGGGGGGGGAAACACCATATATTTT. Its protein product is CASSYGGGNTIYF.

The chain combines TRBV3-1 (or the pseudogene TRBV3-2) with TRBJ2-7; 13 bases match TRBD2. This CDR3 is built from 15 residues. Germline lookup yields CDR1 LGHDT and CDR2 YNNKEL (reference sequence). The trim removed 4 bases at V and 12 bases at J, leaving 12 bases unmatched. The DNA of the CDR3 is TGTGCCAGCAGCCTTCACCGGACTAGCGGGGGCAGTTTGTACTTC. This gives the protein CASSLHRTSGGSLYF.

The chain is built from TRBV6-6 and TRBJ1-5; TRBD1 matches 7 bases. The V gene's germline CDR1 is MNHNY and CDR2 SVGAGI (reference sequence). The V gene end was trimmed by 10 bases and the J gene end by 7 bases; junction bases not matched to a gene: 7. The CDR3 contains 12 residues. The CDR3 is CAIRQGDQPQHF. For the CDR3, the DNA is TGTGCCATCCGACAGGGTGACCAGCCCCAGCATTTT.

V is TRBV7-2 and J is TRBJ1-5, with D perhaps matching TRBD1 (5 bases). This CDR3 region has 15 residues. Trimming shortened V by 1 base and J by 3 bases, and 10 bases separated the two germline ends. The V gene's germline CDR1 is SGHTA and CDR2 FQGNSA. This CDR3 reads CASSLVWGDNQPQHF. CDR3 bases: TGTGCCAGCAGCTTAGTATGGGGGGACAATCAGCCCCAGCATTTT.

This clone appeared a few times. V gene TRBV6-5 combines with J gene TRBJ1-2, with a weak D call TRBD1 (6 bases). The CDR3 is 13 residues long. Germline CDR1 and CDR2: MNHEY and SVGAGI. V was pared by 7 bases and J by 3 bases, with 12 bases between. CDR3 DNA sequence: TGTGCCAGCAACGCACAGGGAGACTATGGCTACACCTTC. It specifies CASNAQGDYGYTF.

The chain is built from TRBV7-9 and TRBJ1-2, with no clear D. Trimming cost V 5 bases and J 6 bases, with 10 bases left between them. CDR3 length: 12 amino acids. The V gene's germline CDR1 is SEHNR and CDR2 FQNEAQ (reference sequence). CDR3 sequence: CASSVDIHGYTF. CDR3 DNA: TGTGCCAGCAGCGTAGATATCCATGGCTACACCTTC.

This chain uses TRBV2 with TRBJ1-5; unclear D gene. Trimming pared 3 bases from V and 4 bases from J, leaving 7 bases between. The V gene's germline CDR1 is SNHLY and CDR2 FYNNEI. The CDR3 is 13 residues long. CDR3: CASSDARNQPQHF. For the CDR3, the DNA is TGTGCCAGCAGTGACGCTAGGAATCAGCCCCAGCATTTT. Full variable domain (outside the CDR3, taken from reference TRBV2 and TRBJ1-5): EPEVTQTPSHQVTQMGQEVILRCVPISNHLYFYWYRQILGQKVEFLVSFYNNEISEKSEIFDDQFSVERPDGSNFTLKIRSTKLEDSAMYFCASSDARNQPQHFGDGTRLSIL.